This T cell receptor (beta chain) stems from a study of CD8 T cell repertoires and HIV-1 epitope variants (dated by TCRdb to about 2020). For context, the study as a whole: In separate culture wells, T cells were stimulated with each of twenty-five peptides that represented autologous and known Gag and Nef epitope variants. The control conditions were a CMV, EBV and flu peptide pool, the Ebola AY9 epitope as a negative control, and a well with no peptide. The epitopes tested covered three Gag epitope families plus Nef HW9 and YT9. Using the EasySep Human T Cell Enrichment Kit, T cells were enriched and then co-cultured with an equal number of autologous T cell-negative cells acting as antigen-presenting cells. Cultures ran for about 9 days in IMDM with gentamicin, with half-media changes on days 3 and 7 adding IL-2, IL-7 and IL-15. An aliquot of 1M T cells was saved as an uncultured baseline condition, separate from the roughly 80 T cell cultures. Running each culture condition in triplicate, except for one peptide done in duplicate, gave a total of 70 to 85 T cell cultures. The investigation overall reported the following: A handful of clonotypes recognized the Nef KF9 family and one clonotype recognized the HW9 family, while no responses were seen to the TAALDMSHF plasma variant. The assay identified only TCR beta chains and indicated proliferation in response to antigen, without indicating T cell function or cytokine profile. The study identified 8 or 9 antigen-specific TCR beta clonotypes, over 5 of which appeared to be cross-reactive for autologous or known escape epitope variants.

The EasySep Human CD8+ T Cell Enrichment Kit was used on day 10 to isolate CD8+ T cells from every culture. Trimming removed 0 bases from V and 1 base from J, leaving 7 bases between the germline ends. The CDR3 holds 15 amino acids from the cysteine to the phenylalanine. Only the CDR3 region is kept as DNA, spanning 45 bases read in frame from base 1. Based on the germline V gene, the CDR1 and CDR2 sequences are ENHRY and SYGVKD. The immunoSEQ platform was used to sequence TCR beta CDR3 regions at survey depth. The QIAamp DNA micro kit was used to extract genomic DNA from every cultured and uncultured CD8+ T cell population. Per the authors' processing: Samples with under 5,000 productive reads were excluded, and this exclusion removed about 6% of the roughly 75 HIV peptide-stimulated cultures. A MANAFEST web app trimmed sequences to CDR3 and removed nonproductive sequences, CDR3s under 5 amino acids, and those not starting C or ending F/W. To count as antigen-specific, a clonotype had to be expanded in at least 2 of 3 replicates compared with the no-peptide control at FDR 0.01, and only within one epitope family. In addition, a specific clonotype needed a frequency at least fivefold higher than in wells stimulated with peptides from other epitope families. This immuneACCESS table, as held by TCRdb, lists in-frame sequences with V and J called but not all clones. Of the missing ones, under half trace to an unresolved V gene in checked studies; the others have no known cause. V and J calls and clone size are those listed in that table; D and trimming were worked out from the DNA. Counted in this sample were 5,000 or so clones; about 67% of them appeared once. The top ten clones comprise more than 35% of the sample.

Concerning this clone itself: Which antigen it targets is not known. Per-base quality was not reported, and no clone a single base away is much larger than it.

The sequence came from a male donor with HIV. The receptor chain draws on TRBV10-3 and TRBJ2-4, with a tentative D call of TRBD1 or TRBD2, each matching 6 bases. Sequencing was performed on cultured CD8+ T cells derived from PBMCs. The CDR3 sequence is CAISESGGAKNIQYF. The sequenced DNA is TGTGCCATCAGTGAGTCAGGGGGGGCCAAAAACATTCAGTACTTC.